This T cell receptor beta chain appears in the sequencing data of a study of T-cell memory formation after mild COVID-19. Study-level points and caveats: The finding that pre-infection memory included some responding clones suggested that cross-reactive memory joined.

TCRdb passed the 5' RACE reads through MiXCR, listing each CDR3 protein once. The sample has some 320,000 distinct CDR3 sequences; about 13% are singletons. Concerning this clonotype: What it binds is not known.

The ends were cut back, 6 bases at V and 1 base at J, with 12 bases in the middle. Germline V CDR1 and CDR2: SNHLY, FYNNEI. The CDR3 covers 15 residues. The rearrangement joins TRBV2 to TRBJ2-2; D call uncertain. The sample comprised PBMCs or a T cell subset sorted from them (not recorded which). The clonotype comes from a man between 18 and 29 years old who had mild COVID-19 (a few samples of this study predate the infection). Cell type and time point are not known. The CDR3 here is CASRPTNKNTGELFF. The CDR3, as DNA: TGTGCCAGCAGACCTACCAACAAGAACACCGGGGAGCTGTTTTTT.